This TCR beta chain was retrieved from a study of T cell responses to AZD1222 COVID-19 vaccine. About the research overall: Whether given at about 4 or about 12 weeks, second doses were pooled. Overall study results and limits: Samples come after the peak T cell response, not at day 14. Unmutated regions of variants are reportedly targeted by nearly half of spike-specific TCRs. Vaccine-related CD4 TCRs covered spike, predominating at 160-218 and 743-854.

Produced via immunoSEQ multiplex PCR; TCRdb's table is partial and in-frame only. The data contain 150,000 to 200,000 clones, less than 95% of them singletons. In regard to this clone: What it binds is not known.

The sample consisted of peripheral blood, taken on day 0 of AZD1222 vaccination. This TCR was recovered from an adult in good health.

The CDR3 nucleotides are TGTGCCAGCACCCTGACAGCTTTTGATTCACCCCTCCACTTT. Amino acid sequence: CASTLTAFDSPLHF. The rearrangement uses TRBV11-2 and TRBJ1-6, with D possibly matching TRBD1 (5 bases). The germline V gene encodes CDR1 SGHAT and CDR2 FQNNGV. This CDR3 region has 14 residues. V lost 7 bases to trimming and J lost 8 bases, with 15 bases between them.